This is a list of T cell receptor beta chains from one sample in a study of shared clonotypes between healthy human individuals. Some clones are missing from TCRdb's copy, which holds only in-frame ones; the method was immunoSEQ multiplex PCR. Seen here are under 1,100,000 clones, 75% observed once, and the top ten hold over 1.3%. Sequencing used memory CD4+ T cells sorted from blood. All receptors come from a man aged 18 to 29 in good health. Both conserved end residues are part of each CDR3. D genes are given only for firm matches. The size entry is marked missing in some rows and otherwise reads once, few, many or a size class.

v_call	j_call	d_call	cdr3_length	clone_size	cdr3_aa	cdr3_nt
TRBV6-1	TRBJ2-7	NA	15	NA	CASSEEWGQIYEQYF	TGTGCCAGCAGTGAAGAATGGGGCCAAATATACGAGCAGTACTTC
TRBV4-3	TRBJ1-1	NA	14	NA	CASSQDRLNTEAFF	TGCGCCAGCAGCCAAGACAGATTGAACACTGAAGCTTTCTTT
TRBV7-2	TRBJ1-2	TRBD1	16	NA	CASSRTGAGANYGYTF	TGTGCCAGCAGCCGGACAGGGGCAGGAGCTAACTATGGCTACACCTTC
TRBV21-1	TRBJ1-5	NA	16	NA	CASSKEDRDSNQPQHF	TGTGCCAGCAGCAAAGAGGACAGGGACAGCAATCAGCCCCAGCATTTT
TRBV18	TRBJ1-1	NA	15	few	CASSRQATVNTEAFF	TGTGCCAGCTCACGGCAGGCGACAGTGAACACTGAAGCTTTCTTT
TRBV18	TRBJ2-7	NA	14	NA	CASSPLQGSYEQYF	TGTGCCAGCTCACCCCTACAGGGATCCTACGAGCAGTACTTC
TRBV19	TRBJ1-6	NA	14	NA	CASSIGTSNSPLHF	TGTGCCAGTAGTATTGGGACATCTAATTCACCCCTCCACTTT
TRBV28	TRBJ1-1	TRBD1	13	NA	CAAMGQGRTEAFF	TGTGCCGCGATGGGACAGGGGAGGACTGAAGCTTTCTTT
TRBV7-3	TRBJ1-2	TRBD1	14	NA	CASSSETGGTGYTF	TGTGCCAGCAGCTCGGAGACAGGGGGCACGGGCTACACCTTC
TRBV18	TRBJ2-5	TRBD2	15	NA	CASSPPNQRGETQYF	TGTGCCAGCTCACCACCGAATCAGCGGGGAGAGACCCAGTACTTC
TRBV18	TRBJ1-4	NA	14	NA	CASSPPGQGMKLFF	TGTGCCAGCTCACCACCGGGGCAGGGGATGAAACTGTTTTTT
TRBV6-6	TRBJ1-5	TRBD1	14	NA	CASKGTGENQPQHF	TGTGCCAGCAAGGGCACAGGGGAAAATCAGCCCCAGCATTTT